This is a list of T cell receptor beta chains from one sample in a study of blood T cell repertoires in COVID-19. TCRdb's copy holds only in-frame clones and misses some; the assay was immunoSEQ multiplex PCR. The profile shows 240,000 or so clones, roughly four fifths of them singletons. Source material: peripheral blood. The receptors were gathered from a woman older than 75 with COVID-19, enrolled during active disease. Each CDR3 is given with its conserved first and last residue. The D gene is left open where the match is weak. Size tells how often a clone was seen (once, few, many) or the class of an expanded clone, and some rows leave it out.

TRBJ2-7 | TRBV3-1/TRBV3-2 | . | TRBD2 | TGTGCCAGCAGCCAAGACGGAAAACTAGCGAACGAGCAGTACTTC | CASSQDGKLANEQYF
TRBJ1-2 | TRBV7-9 | . | TRBD1 | TGTGCCAGCAGCCCTACAGGGGTCGGCTACACCTTC | CASSPTGVGYTF
TRBJ2-2 | TRBV27 | few | . | TGTGCCAGCAGGGTAGAGGCACAGAACACCGGGGAGCTGTTTTTT | CASRVEAQNTGELFF
TRBJ2-1 | TRBV18 | . | TRBD1 | TGTGCCAGCTCACAGGGACAGGCCTACAATGAGCAGTTCTTC | CASSQGQAYNEQFF
TRBJ2-7 | TRBV2 | . | . | TGTGCCAGCAGCCCCTTTTACGAGCAGTACTTC | CASSPFYEQYF
TRBJ2-3 | TRBV7-2 | . | . | TGTGCCAGCAGCATCTCCGGGACTCCACTTCAGTATTTT | CASSISGTPLQYF
TRBJ2-1 | TRBV2 | few | . | TGTGCCAGCTTCAGGGTAGGGGGCAATGAGCAGTTCTTC | CASFRVGGNEQFF
TRBJ2-1 | TRBV15 | . | TRBD1 | TGTGCCACCAGCAGAGGGGGACAGGGGGTAATGCATGAGCAGTTCTTC | CATSRGGQGVMHEQFF
TRBJ1-2 | TRBV6-5 | . | TRBD1 | TGTGCCAGCAGTTACAGGGACAGGGGCTATGGCTACACCTTC | CASSYRDRGYGYTF
TRBJ2-1 | TRBV3-1/TRBV3-2 | . | . | TGTGCCAGCAGTCCCCGGGTAGCGTACAATGAGCAGTTCTTC | CASSPRVAYNEQFF
TRBJ2-3 | TRBV7-6 | . | TRBD2 | TGTGCCAGCAGCTTAAAAGCGGGGGCGGCAGATACGCAGTATTTT | CASSLKAGAADTQYF
TRBJ1-1 | TRBV6-6 | . | TRBD1 | TGTGCCAGCAGTTACCCCGGGACAGGGATAACTGAAGCTTTCTTT | CASSYPGTGITEAFF
TRBJ1-6 | TRBV5-1 | . | TRBD1 | TGCGCCAGCAGCACTGGGACAGCTAGACGATCACCCCTCCACTTT | CASSTGTARRSPLHF
TRBJ1-5 | TRBV6-5 | . | TRBD1 | TGTGCCAGCAGCTCCGGGACAGGCTTAAATCAGCCCCAGCATTTT | CASSSGTGLNQPQHF
TRBJ1-5 | TRBV23-1 | . | TRBD1 | TGCGCCAGCAGTCACCGGACGGACAGGGGCCCCCTCAATCAGCCCCAGCATTTT | CASSHRTDRGPLNQPQHF
TRBJ1-3 | TRBV9 | . | . | TGTGCCAGCAGCGTAGACAGGCCGAGCTCTGGAAACACCATATATTTT | CASSVDRPSSGNTIYF
TRBJ2-1 | TRBV27 | . | TRBD2 | TGTGCCAGCAGTCTTACCCTAGCGGGAGGATCCTACAATGAGCAGTTCTTC | CASSLTLAGGSYNEQFF
TRBJ1-2 | TRBV2 | . | . | TGTGCCAGCAGTGAACTAACCGCGGACAGCGGCTACACCTTC | CASSELTADSGYTF
TRBJ2-3 | TRBV20-1 | . | . | TGCAGTGCTAGTCCACTCACAGATACGCAGTATTTT | CSASPLTDTQYF
TRBJ1-3 | TRBV28 | . | TRBD1 | TGTGCCAGCAGTTTATGGGGGGGACAGAAACGAAACACCATATATTTT | CASSLWGGQKRNTIYF
TRBJ2-7 | TRBV6-5 | . | TRBD2 | TGTGCCAGCAGCTCCGGGACTAGCGGGAGCAACGAGCAGTACTTC | CASSSGTSGSNEQYF
TRBJ1-6 | TRBV6-2/TRBV6-3 | . | . | TGTGCCAGCAGTTACGTTCTCAGCTCCTATAATTCACCCCTCCACTTT | CASSYVLSSYNSPLHF
TRBJ2-2 | TRBV5-1 | once | . | TGCGCCAGCAGCTTAGAGAGCACCGGGGAGCTGTTTTTT | CASSLESTGELFF
TRBJ2-7 | TRBV30 | . | TRBD2 | TGTGCCTGGAGGCTAGCGGGAGTCAACGAGCAGTACTTC | CAWRLAGVNEQYF
TRBJ2-1 | TRBV19 | . | . | TGTGCCAGTAGTCCGCGATTGAATGAGCAGTTCTTC | CASSPRLNEQFF
TRBJ1-3 | TRBV18 | . | . | TGTGCCAGCTCCCCCCCCCTTGGACAGCGCTCTGGAAACACCATATATTTT | CASSPPLGQRSGNTIYF
TRBJ1-1 | TRBV7-8 | . | . | TGTGCCAGCAGCTCATACAAGAACACTGAAGCTTTCTTT | CASSSYKNTEAFF
TRBJ2-2 | TRBV27 | . | . | TGTGCCAGCAGTGACTCAGGGTTGGGCACCGGGGAGCTGTTTTTT | CASSDSGLGTGELFF